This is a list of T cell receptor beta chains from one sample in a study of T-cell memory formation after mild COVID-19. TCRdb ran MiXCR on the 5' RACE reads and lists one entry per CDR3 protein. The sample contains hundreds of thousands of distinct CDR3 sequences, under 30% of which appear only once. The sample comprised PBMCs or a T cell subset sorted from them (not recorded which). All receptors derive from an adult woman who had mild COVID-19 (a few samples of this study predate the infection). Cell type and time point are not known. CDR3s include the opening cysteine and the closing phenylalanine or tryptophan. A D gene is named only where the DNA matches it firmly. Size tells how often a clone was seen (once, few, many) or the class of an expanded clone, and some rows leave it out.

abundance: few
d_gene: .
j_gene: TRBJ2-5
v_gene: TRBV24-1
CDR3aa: CATSAGGRPKETQYF
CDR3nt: TGTGCCACCAGTGCCGGGGGCCGCCCCAAAGAGACCCAGTACTTC

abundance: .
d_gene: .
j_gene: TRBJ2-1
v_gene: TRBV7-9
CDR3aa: CASSISLSTDEQFF
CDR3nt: TGTGCCAGCAGCATAAGCCTGAGCACGGATGAGCAGTTCTTC

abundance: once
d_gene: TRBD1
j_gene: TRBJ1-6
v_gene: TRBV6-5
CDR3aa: CASSHGGQGRAPLHF
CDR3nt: TGTGCCAGCAGTCACGGGGGACAGGGCAGGGCACCCCTCCACTTT

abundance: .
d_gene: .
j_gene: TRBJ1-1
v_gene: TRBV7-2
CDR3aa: CASSPHGRGTEAFF
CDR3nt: TGTGCCAGCAGCCCCCACGGAAGAGGGACTGAAGCTTTCTTT

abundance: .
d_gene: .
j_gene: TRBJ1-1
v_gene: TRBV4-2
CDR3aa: CASSQDREGKTEAFF
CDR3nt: TGTGCCAGCAGCCAAGATAGGGAGGGGAAGACTGAAGCTTTCTTT

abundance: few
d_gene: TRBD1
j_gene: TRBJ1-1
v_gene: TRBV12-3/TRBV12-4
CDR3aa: CASRRQGTLTNTEAFF
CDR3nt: TGTGCCAGCAGACGACAGGGGACACTCACTAACACTGAAGCTTTCTTT

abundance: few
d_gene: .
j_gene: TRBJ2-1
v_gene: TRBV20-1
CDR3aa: CSAPDMSSYNEQFF
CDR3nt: TGCAGTGCTCCGGACATGAGCTCCTACAATGAGCAGTTCTTC

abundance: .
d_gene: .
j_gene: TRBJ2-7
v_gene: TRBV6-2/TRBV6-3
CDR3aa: CASNDYFEQYF
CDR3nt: TGTGCCAGCAATGACTATTTCGAGCAGTACTTC

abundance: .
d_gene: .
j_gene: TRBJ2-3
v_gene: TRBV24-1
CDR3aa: CATSLGGDTQYF
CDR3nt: TGTGCCACCAGTCTAGGCGGAGATACGCAGTATTTT

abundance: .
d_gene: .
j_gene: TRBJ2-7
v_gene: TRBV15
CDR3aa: CATSRDHGGLRNEQYF
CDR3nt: TGTGCCACCAGCAGAGATCATGGGGGTCTACGGAACGAGCAGTACTTC

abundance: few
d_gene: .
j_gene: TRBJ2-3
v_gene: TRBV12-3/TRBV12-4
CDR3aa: CASSLMGADTQYF
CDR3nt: TGTGCCAGCAGTTTAATGGGAGCGGATACGCAGTATTTT

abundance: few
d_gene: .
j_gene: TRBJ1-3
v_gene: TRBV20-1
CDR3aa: CSARAGESYGNTIYF
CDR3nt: TGCAGTGCTCGGGCCGGGGAATCTTATGGAAACACCATATATTTT

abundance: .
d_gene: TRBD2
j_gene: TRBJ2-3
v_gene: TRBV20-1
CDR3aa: CSARDLLSGRSTDTQYF
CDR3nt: TGCAGTGCTAGAGATCTCCTCAGCGGGAGAAGCACAGATACGCAGTATTTT

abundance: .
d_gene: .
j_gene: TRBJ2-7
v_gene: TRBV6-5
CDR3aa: CASSSTPALSYEQYF
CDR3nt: TGTGCCAGCAGTTCGACTCCAGCCCTCTCCTACGAGCAGTACTTC

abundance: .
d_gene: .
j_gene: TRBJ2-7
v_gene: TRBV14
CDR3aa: CASSQELGTYEQYF
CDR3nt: TGTGCCAGCAGCCAAGAGCTGGGAACCTACGAGCAGTACTTC

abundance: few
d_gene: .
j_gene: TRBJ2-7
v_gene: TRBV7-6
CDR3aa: CASSRRLGSSYEQYF
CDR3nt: TGTGCCAGCAGCCGGAGGTTGGGTAGCTCCTACGAGCAGTACTTC

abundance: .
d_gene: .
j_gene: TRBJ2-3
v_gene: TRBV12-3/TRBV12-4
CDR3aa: CASSGRLGTDTQYF
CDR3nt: TGTGCCAGCAGTGGGCGGTTAGGCACAGATACGCAGTATTTT

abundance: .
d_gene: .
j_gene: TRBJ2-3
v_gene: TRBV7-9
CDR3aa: CASIRAGSTNTQYF
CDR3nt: TGTGCCAGCATCCGGGCGGGTAGCACAAATACGCAGTATTTT

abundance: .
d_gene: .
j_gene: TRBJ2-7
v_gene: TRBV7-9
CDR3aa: CASSLDLRYEQYF
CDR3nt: TGTGCCAGCAGCTTAGACCTCCGGTACGAGCAGTACTTC

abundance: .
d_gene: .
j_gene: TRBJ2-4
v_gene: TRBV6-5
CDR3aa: CASRSGPVGIQYF
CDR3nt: TGTGCCAGCAGAAGCGGACCGGTTGGCATTCAGTACTTC

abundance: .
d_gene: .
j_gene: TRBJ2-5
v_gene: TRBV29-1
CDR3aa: CSVGPGGYQETQYF
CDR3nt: TGCAGCGTTGGACCCGGAGGATACCAAGAGACCCAGTACTTC

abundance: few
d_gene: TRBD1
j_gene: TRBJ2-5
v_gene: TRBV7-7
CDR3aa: CASSSTGGKGETQYF
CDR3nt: TGTGCCAGCAGCTCGACAGGGGGCAAGGGGGAGACCCAGTACTTC

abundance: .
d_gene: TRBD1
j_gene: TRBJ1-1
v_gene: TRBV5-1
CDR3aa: CASTPGTGLAFDTEAFF
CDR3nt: TGCGCCAGTACTCCCGGGACAGGGCTGGCATTCGACACTGAAGCTTTCTTT

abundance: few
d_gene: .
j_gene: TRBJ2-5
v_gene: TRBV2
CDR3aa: CASSRGSGETQYF
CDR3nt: TGTGCCAGCTCCCGGGGGAGTGGAGAGACCCAGTACTTC

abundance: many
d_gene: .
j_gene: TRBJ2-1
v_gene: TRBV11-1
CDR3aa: CASSLVYDEQFF
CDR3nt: TGTGCCAGCAGCTTGGTCTACGATGAGCAGTTCTTC

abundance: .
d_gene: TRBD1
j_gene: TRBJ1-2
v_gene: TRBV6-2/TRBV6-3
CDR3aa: CASSRTGGNYGYTF
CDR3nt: TGTGCCAGCAGTCGGACAGGGGGAAACTATGGCTACACCTTC